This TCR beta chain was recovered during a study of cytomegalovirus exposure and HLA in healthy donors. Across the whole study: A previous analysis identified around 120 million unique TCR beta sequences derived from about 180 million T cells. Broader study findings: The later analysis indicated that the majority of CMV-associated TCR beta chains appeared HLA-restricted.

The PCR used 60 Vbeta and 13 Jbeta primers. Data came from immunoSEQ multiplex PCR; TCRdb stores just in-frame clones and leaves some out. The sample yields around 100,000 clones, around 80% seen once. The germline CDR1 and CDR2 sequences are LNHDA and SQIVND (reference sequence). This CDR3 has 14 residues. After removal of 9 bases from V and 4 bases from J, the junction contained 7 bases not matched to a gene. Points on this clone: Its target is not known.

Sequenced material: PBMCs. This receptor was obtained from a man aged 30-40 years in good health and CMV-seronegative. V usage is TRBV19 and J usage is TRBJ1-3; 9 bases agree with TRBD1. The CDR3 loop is CASHRGLSGNTIYF. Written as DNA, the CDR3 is TGTGCCAGCCACAGGGGGCTTTCAGGAAACACCATATATTTT.